These 12 T cell receptor beta chains share one sample of origin, sequenced in a study of T cells in Graves' hyperthyroidism and ophthalmopathy. RNA transcripts were the template for amplifying TCR beta CDR3 regions. During a first-round RT-PCR of the TCR CDR3, the HTBI primer set was used. TCRdb re-derived calls from the multiplex PCR reads in MiXCR, one entry per CDR3 protein. Found here are 600,000 to 650,000 distinct CDR3 sequences, less than 25% of them singletons; the top ten hold 34%. The sample was blood. Receptors were obtained from a man younger than 45 with Graves' ophthalmopathy.

This clonotype came up many times. The V gene is TRBV28, the J gene TRBJ1-5, with D perhaps matching TRBD1 (5 bases). This CDR3 is built from 14 residues. V lost 6 bases and J lost 0, with 9 bases in between. CDR1 and CDR2 from the germline V gene are MDHEN and SYDVKM. The CDR3 region has the DNA TGTGCCAGCAGCGTTGGGGGTAGCAATCAGCCCCAGCATTTT. Protein sequence: CASSVGGSNQPQHF. The full variable domain, in which reference TRBV28 and TRBJ1-5 provide the parts outside the CDR3, is DVKVTQSSRYLVKRTGEKVFLECVQDMDHENMFWYRQDPGLGLRLIYFSYDVKMKEKGDIPEGYSVSREKKERFSLILESASTNQTSMYLCASSVGGSNQPQHFGDGTRLSIL.

This clonotype came up many times. The chain links TRBV3-1 to TRBJ1-4; the match to TRBD1 covers 7 bases. Germline CDR1 LGHDT, CDR2 YNNKEL (reference sequence). The CDR3 sequence is 13 residues long. Trimming at V came to 3 bases and at J to 6 bases, leaving 1 base not matched to a gene. The CDR3 nucleotides read TGTGCCAGCAGCCATGGGACAGATGAAAAACTGTTTTTT. Encoded protein: CASSHGTDEKLFF.

At least ten counts were recorded for this clonotype. The CDR3, as DNA: TGTGCCAGCAGCTTAGGGAATGACGGCATTCAGTACTTC. This codes for CASSLGNDGIQYF. The J gene is TRBJ2-4, the V gene TRBV7-8; D call uncertain. The V and J ends lost 1 base and 9 bases respectively, with 10 bases between them. Germline V gene data show CDR1 as SGHVS and CDR2 as FQNEAQ. The CDR3 extends over 13 amino acids.

This clonotype has only a few counts. The chain recombines TRBV6-2 or TRBV6-3 with TRBJ2-1; perhaps TRBD2 as D (6 bases). Deletions cut 9 bases from V and 8 bases from J, with 8 bases between. Germline CDR1 MNHEY, CDR2 SVGEGT. CDR3 length equals 10 residues. In nucleotides, the CDR3 is TGTGCCAGTTCTAGCGATGAGCAGTTCTTC. Translation gives CASSSDEQFF.

The J gene is TRBJ1-2, the V gene TRBV3-1; D is undetermined. The V end lost 3 bases, the J end lost 4 bases, and 9 bases lay between the germline ends. CDR1 and CDR2 from the germline V gene are LGHDT and YNNKEL (reference sequence). The CDR3 has 13 amino acids. CDR3 nucleotides: TGTGCCAGCAGCCATCGACGGCGCTATGGCTACACCTTC. Translating gives CASSHRRRYGYTF.

This clonotype was picked up a small number of times. DNA for the CDR3: TGTGCCATCAGTGAGTCGAAAGGGGCGTGGGGGACAGATACGCAGTATTTT. Its translation is CAISESKGAWGTDTQYF. V gene TRBV10-3 combines with J gene TRBJ2-3, with D possibly being TRBD1 or TRBD2 (5 bases each). This CDR3 spans 17 amino acids. Germline CDR1 ENHRY, CDR2 SYGVKD. The V end lost 0 bases, the J end lost 3 bases, and 16 bases lay between the germline ends.

This clonotype has just a few counts. The chain recombines TRBV27 with TRBJ1-5, with TRBD1 identical over 9 bases. The CDR3 is 18 residues long. V lost 5 bases, J lost 1 base, and 12 bases stayed unmatched. Germline V gives CDR1 MNHEY, CDR2 SMNVEV (reference sequence). CDR3 sequence: CASSLKGQGVRSNQPQHF. DNA for the CDR3: TGTGCCAGCAGTCTCAAGGGACAGGGTGTTCGGAGCAATCAGCCCCAGCATTTT.

This chain joins TRBV10-3 and TRBJ2-7; tentatively, D is TRBD2 (5 bases). V lost 8 bases and J 9 bases, leaving 17 bases between the germline ends. Germline V gives CDR1 ENHRY, CDR2 SYGVKD. This CDR3 has 12 residues. This CDR3 reads CAIEPDGGGQYF. DNA for the CDR3: TGTGCCATCGAGCCAGACGGAGGCGGGCAGTACTTC.

This clonotype was counted only a few times. As DNA, the CDR3 is TGCAGCGCTGGGGGTGGCTCCTACAATGAGCAGTTCTTC. Translating it yields CSAGGGSYNEQFF. The chain is built from TRBV29-1 and TRBJ2-1; D tentatively fits TRBD1 or TRBD2 (5 bases each). Trimming pared 7 bases from V and 0 bases from J, leaving 10 bases between. Germline CDR1 SQVTM, CDR2 ANQGSEA. The CDR3 totals 13 residues.

This clonotype occurred many times. CDR3: CASSLAGQGNEKLFF. The CDR3 DNA is TGCGCCAGCAGCTTGGCAGGACAGGGGAATGAAAAACTGTTTTTT. The chain recombines TRBV5-1 with TRBJ1-4; TRBD1 aligns across 9 bases. The length of the CDR3 is 15 residues. The V and J ends lost 0 bases and 5 bases, in that order; junction bases with no gene match: 2. Germline V gene sequence: CDR1 SGHRS, CDR2 YFSETQ.

V and J are TRBV7-3 and TRBJ2-2, with 8 bases fitting TRBD1. The ends lost 4 bases at V and 4 bases at J; junction bases unmatched: 14. The germline V gene has CDR1 SGHTA and CDR2 FQGTGA. The CDR3 contains 18 residues. The CDR3 loop is CASSSEGAGQAITGELFF. In DNA form, the CDR3 reads TGTGCCAGCAGCTCAGAGGGGGCGGGACAGGCGATCACCGGGGAGCTGTTTTTT.

This clonotype was seen at least ten times. This rearrangement joins TRBV3-1 to TRBJ2-1; 11 bases match TRBD2. Germline CDR1 and CDR2: LGHDT and YNNKEL (reference sequence). J lost 6 bases, V lost 1 base, and 2 bases had no gene match. The CDR3 is 15 residues long. CDR3 sequence (DNA): TGTGCCAGCAGCCAAGGGACTAGCGGGTTCAATGAGCAGTTCTTC. Translating gives CASSQGTSGFNEQFF.